A selection of T cell receptor beta chains follows, all from one sample in a study of OX40 agonist ivuxolimab in advanced cancers. Repertoires were generated with immunoSEQ multiplex PCR, while TCRdb's copy carries only in-frame clones and drops some. The sample lists around 21,000 clones, about 80% seen once, with approximately 30% in the top ten. Sequenced here: CD4+ or CD8+ T cells sorted from blood, sampled in a trial of the OX40 agonist ivuxolimab. Every receptor here comes from an adult with an advanced solid tumor such as melanoma, head and neck, liver or kidney cancer. The CDR3 runs from the conserved cysteine through the conserved F or W. D genes are given only for firm matches. The size of a clone is reported for some rows only, either as once, few or many, or as a class for expanded clones.

j_gene: TRBJ2-7
v_gene: TRBV4-1
abundance: NA
d_gene: NA
CDR3nt: TGCGCCAGCAGCCAAGATTTTGTTGGATACGAGCAGTACTTC
CDR3aa: CASSQDFVGYEQYF

j_gene: TRBJ2-7
v_gene: TRBV19
abundance: once
d_gene: NA
CDR3nt: TGTGCCAGCTCGGACAGTTCCTACGAGCAGTACTTC
CDR3aa: CASSDSSYEQYF

j_gene: TRBJ1-2
v_gene: TRBV27
abundance: once
d_gene: NA
CDR3nt: TGTGCCAGCAGTTTATCCCTACAGGGTACCTACACCTTC
CDR3aa: CASSLSLQGTYTF

j_gene: TRBJ1-2
v_gene: TRBV9
abundance: medium-sized
d_gene: NA
CDR3nt: TGTGCCAGCAGCGTAGATCAGGGACCAGGCTTACGTGGCTACACCTTC
CDR3aa: CASSVDQGPGLRGYTF

j_gene: TRBJ2-7
v_gene: TRBV4-1
abundance: NA
d_gene: TRBD1
CDR3nt: TGCGCCAGCAGCCAGGATGGACAGGAGCTCTCCTACGAGCAGTACTTC
CDR3aa: CASSQDGQELSYEQYF

j_gene: TRBJ1-2
v_gene: TRBV7-9
abundance: many
d_gene: NA
CDR3nt: TGTGCCAGCAGCTTACCGCCGGACCGCTATGGCTACACCTTC
CDR3aa: CASSLPPDRYGYTF

j_gene: TRBJ2-1
v_gene: TRBV5-6
abundance: NA
d_gene: TRBD2
CDR3nt: TGTGCCAGCAGTTCTACTGGGACTAGCTATAATGAGCAGTTCTTC
CDR3aa: CASSSTGTSYNEQFF

j_gene: TRBJ2-2
v_gene: TRBV15
abundance: NA
d_gene: NA
CDR3nt: TGTGCCACCAGCAGAGATCGCGACGAAACCGGGGAGCTGTTTTTT
CDR3aa: CATSRDRDETGELFF

j_gene: TRBJ2-5
v_gene: TRBV11-3
abundance: NA
d_gene: TRBD1
CDR3nt: TGTGCCAGCAGCTCCCGGACAGGGGAAGAGACCCAGTACTTC
CDR3aa: CASSSRTGEETQYF

j_gene: TRBJ2-7
v_gene: TRBV4-1
abundance: NA
d_gene: TRBD2
CDR3nt: TGCGCCAGCAGCCAAGCCGCGGAGACTAGCGGAAACTACGAGCAGTACTTC
CDR3aa: CASSQAAETSGNYEQYF

j_gene: TRBJ2-3
v_gene: TRBV30
abundance: NA
d_gene: NA
CDR3nt: TGTGCCTGGAGTACGGGTCCCACAGATACGCAGTATTTT
CDR3aa: CAWSTGPTDTQYF

j_gene: TRBJ1-2
v_gene: TRBV7-6
abundance: NA
d_gene: TRBD1
CDR3nt: TGTGCCAGCAGCGAGTCGGCGGGGACAGGGTTTCTAACTAACTATGGCTACACCTTC
CDR3aa: CASSESAGTGFLTNYGYTF

j_gene: TRBJ2-1
v_gene: TRBV7-6
abundance: NA
d_gene: NA
CDR3nt: TGTGCCAGCAGCCCTAGGGGGGCCCTTGGCTACAATGAGCAGTTCTTC
CDR3aa: CASSPRGALGYNEQFF